This TCR beta chain was captured by sequencing in a study of cytomegalovirus exposure and HLA in healthy donors. Findings and limits, study-wide: An observed cluster of highly shared sequence variants was recorded as a likely sequencing artifact.

About this clone itself: As yet, its antigen is unknown.

It was with 60 Vbeta and 13 Jbeta primers that the PCR ran. TCRdb's table, derived via immunoSEQ multiplex PCR, lists solely in-frame clones and lacks some. The sample table sets out over 45,000 clones. Trimming pared 3 bases from V and 8 bases from J, leaving 18 bases between. CDR1 ENHRY and CDR2 SYGVKD come from the germline V gene. The CDR3 is 15 residues long. V usage is TRBV10-3 and J usage is TRBJ2-3, with a tentative D call TRBD2 (5 bases). The sequenced material came from PBMCs. This clonotype was sampled from a woman aged 18-29 years in good health and CMV-seronegative. CDR3 DNA sequence: TGTGCCATCAGTGACGGCGGGCGTAGCGCTCCTACGCAGTATTTT. Amino acid sequence: CAISDGGRSAPTQYF.